The sequence of this TCR beta chain was determined in a study of T cell repertoires in cytomegalovirus infection. Study in general: CMV infection plus the matching HLA type was flagged by public TCR beta signatures.

In this sample, this clonotype turned up many times. No antigen is known for it. Study-level points and caveats: Cumulative public TCR beta family frequency identified CMV carriers with the relevant HLA. Ex vivo responses were dominated by HLA-C-restricted CMV-specific TCR beta clonotypes.

MiXCR, run by TCRdb on the reads, gives a single entry per CDR3 protein. The sample contains hundreds of thousands of distinct CDR3 sequences, 20% to 25% of which appear only once. CDR3 length: 16 amino acids. Trimming removed 1 base at V and 4 bases at J, with 16 bases between. Germline assignment: CDR1 SGHTA and CDR2 FQGNSA. This TCR derives from a human donor in good health (CMV status not recorded). Some clones in this sample may be carry-over from other donors' samples. The chain links TRBV7-2 to TRBJ2-5, with D perhaps matching TRBD1 or TRBD2 (6 bases each). Sequencing was carried out using CD8+ T cells from PBMCs. The CDR3 sequence: CASSLVGGGRRETQYF. The DNA for the CDR3 is TGTGCCAGCAGCTTAGTAGGTGGGGGGCGGAGAGAGACCCAGTACTTC.